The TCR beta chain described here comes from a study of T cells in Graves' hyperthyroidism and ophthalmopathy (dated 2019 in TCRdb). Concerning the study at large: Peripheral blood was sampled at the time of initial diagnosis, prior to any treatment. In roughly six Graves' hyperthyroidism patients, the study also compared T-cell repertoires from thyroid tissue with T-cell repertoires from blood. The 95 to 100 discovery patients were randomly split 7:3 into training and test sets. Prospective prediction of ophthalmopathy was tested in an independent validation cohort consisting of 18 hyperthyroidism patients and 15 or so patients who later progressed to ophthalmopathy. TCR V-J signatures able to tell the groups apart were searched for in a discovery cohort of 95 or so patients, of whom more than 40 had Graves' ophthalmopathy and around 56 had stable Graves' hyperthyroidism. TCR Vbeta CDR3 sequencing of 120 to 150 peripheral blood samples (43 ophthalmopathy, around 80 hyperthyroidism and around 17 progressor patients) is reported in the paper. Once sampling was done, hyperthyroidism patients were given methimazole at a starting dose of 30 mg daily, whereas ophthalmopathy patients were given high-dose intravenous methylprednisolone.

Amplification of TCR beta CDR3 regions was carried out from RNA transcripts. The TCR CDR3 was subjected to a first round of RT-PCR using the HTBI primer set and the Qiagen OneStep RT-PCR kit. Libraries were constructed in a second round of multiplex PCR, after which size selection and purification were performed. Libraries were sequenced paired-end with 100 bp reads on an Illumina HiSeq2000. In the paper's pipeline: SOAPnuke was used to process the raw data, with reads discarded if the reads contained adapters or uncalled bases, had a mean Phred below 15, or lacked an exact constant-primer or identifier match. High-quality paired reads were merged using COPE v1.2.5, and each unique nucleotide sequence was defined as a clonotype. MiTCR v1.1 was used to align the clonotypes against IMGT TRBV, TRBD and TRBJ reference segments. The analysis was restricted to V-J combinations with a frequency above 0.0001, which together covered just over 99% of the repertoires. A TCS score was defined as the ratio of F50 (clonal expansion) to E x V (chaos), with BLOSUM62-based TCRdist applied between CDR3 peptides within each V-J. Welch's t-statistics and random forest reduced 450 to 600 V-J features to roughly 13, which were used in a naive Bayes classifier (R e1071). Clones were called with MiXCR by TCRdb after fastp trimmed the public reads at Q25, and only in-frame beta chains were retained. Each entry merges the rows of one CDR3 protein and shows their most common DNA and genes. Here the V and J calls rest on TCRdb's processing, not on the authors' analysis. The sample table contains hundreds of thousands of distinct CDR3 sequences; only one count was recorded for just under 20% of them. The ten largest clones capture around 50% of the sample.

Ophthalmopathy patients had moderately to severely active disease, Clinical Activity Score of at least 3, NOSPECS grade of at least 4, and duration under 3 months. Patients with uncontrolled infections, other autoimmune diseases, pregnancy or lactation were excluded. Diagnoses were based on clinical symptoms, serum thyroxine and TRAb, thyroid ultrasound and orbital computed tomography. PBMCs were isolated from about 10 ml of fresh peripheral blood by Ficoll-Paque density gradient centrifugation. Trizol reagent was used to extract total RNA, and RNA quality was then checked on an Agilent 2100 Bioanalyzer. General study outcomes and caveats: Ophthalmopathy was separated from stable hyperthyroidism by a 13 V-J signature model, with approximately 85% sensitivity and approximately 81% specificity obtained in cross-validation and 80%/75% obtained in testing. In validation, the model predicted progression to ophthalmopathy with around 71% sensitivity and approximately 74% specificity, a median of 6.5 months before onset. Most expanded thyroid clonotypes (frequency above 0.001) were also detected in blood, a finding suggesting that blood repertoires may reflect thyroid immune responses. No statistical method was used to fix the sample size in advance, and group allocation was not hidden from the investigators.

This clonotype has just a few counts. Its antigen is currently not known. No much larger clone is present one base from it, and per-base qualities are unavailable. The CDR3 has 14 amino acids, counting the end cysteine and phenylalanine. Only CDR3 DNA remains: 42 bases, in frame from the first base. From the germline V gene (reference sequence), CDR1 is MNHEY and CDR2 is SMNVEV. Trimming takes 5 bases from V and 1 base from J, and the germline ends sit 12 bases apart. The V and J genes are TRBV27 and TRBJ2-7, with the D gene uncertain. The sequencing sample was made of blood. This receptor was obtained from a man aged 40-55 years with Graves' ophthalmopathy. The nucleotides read TGTGCCAGCAGTGGGGTTTCGGCATCCTACGAGCAGTACTTC. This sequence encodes CASSGVSASYEQYF.